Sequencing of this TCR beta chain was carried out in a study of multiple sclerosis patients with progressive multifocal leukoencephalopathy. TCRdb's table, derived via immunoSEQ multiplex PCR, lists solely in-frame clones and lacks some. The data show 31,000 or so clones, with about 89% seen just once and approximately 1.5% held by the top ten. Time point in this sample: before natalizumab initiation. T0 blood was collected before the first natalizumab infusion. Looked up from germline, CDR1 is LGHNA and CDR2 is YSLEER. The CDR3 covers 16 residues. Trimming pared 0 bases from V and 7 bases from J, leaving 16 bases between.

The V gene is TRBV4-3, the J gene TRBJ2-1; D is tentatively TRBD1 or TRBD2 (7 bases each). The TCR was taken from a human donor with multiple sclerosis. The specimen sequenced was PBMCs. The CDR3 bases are TGCGCCAGCAGCCAAGATTGGGTCAGGGGGGGGAATGAGCAGTTCTTC. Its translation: CASSQDWVRGGNEQFF.